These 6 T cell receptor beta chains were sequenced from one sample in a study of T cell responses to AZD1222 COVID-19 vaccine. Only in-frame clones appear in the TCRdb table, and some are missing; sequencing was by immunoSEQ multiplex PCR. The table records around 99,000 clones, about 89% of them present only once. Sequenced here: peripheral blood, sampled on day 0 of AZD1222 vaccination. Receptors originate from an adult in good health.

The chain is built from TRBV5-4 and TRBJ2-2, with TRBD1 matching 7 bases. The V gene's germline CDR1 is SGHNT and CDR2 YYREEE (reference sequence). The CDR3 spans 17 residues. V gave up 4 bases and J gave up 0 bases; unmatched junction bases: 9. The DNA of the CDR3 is TGTGCCAGCAGCGCCGACAGGGTTTACACGAACACCGGGGAGCTGTTTTTT. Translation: CASSADRVYTNTGELFF. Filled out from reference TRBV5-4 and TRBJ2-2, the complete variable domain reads ETGVTQSPTHLIKTRGQQVTLRCSSQSGHNTVSWYQQALGQGPQFIFQYYREEENGRGNFPPRFSGLQFPNYSSELNVNALELDDSALYLCASSADRVYTNTGELFFGEGSRLTVL.

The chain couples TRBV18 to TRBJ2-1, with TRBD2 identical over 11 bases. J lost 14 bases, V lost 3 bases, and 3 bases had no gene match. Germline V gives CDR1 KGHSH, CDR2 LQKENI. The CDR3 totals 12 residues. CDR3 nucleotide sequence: TGTGCCAGCTCACCGGGACTAGCGGAAAAGTTCTTC. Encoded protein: CASSPGLAEKFF.

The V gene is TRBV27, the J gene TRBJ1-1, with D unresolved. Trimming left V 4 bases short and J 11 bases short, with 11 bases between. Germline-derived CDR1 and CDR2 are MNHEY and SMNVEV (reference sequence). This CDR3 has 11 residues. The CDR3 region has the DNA TGTGCCAGCAGTTCCGGGCAGGAGGCTTTCTTT. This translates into CASSSGQEAFF.

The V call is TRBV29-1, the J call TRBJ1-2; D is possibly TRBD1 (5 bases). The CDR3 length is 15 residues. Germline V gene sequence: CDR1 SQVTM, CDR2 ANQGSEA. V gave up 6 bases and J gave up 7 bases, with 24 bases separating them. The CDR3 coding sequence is TGCAGCGTGGCATACCGGACGGACGGGGCTAGTGGCTACACCTTC. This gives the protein CSVAYRTDGASGYTF.

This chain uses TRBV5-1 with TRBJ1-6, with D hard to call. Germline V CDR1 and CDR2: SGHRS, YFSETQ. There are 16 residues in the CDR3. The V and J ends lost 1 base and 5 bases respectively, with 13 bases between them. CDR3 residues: CASSLTARSNNSPLHF. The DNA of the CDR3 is TGCGCCAGCAGCTTGACAGCCCGGTCAAATAATTCACCCCTCCACTTT.

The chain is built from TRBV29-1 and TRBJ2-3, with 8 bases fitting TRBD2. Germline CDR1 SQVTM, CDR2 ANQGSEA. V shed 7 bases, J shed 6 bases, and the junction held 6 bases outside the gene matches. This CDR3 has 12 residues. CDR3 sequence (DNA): TGCAGCGCGGGAGGGCCTGGGGATACGCAGTATTTT. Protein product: CSAGGPGDTQYF.